These 9 T cell receptor beta chains were all obtained from the same sample, sequenced in a study of OX40 agonist ivuxolimab in advanced cancers. Some clones are missing from TCRdb's copy, which holds only in-frame ones; the method was immunoSEQ multiplex PCR. The sample has roughly 82,000 clones, about 89% seen once; the top ten hold approximately 9.1%. The sequencing used CD4+ or CD8+ T cells sorted from blood, collected in a trial of the OX40 agonist ivuxolimab. The receptors were sampled from an adult with an advanced solid tumor such as melanoma, head and neck, liver or kidney cancer.

The chain has TRBV6-6 and TRBJ1-5; D not resolved. Germline CDR1 is MNHNY and CDR2 is SVGAGI (reference sequence). V was shortened by 6 bases and J by 0 bases, with 12 bases between the two germline ends. This CDR3 contains 15 residues. The CDR3 sequence is CASSQGRTSNQPQHF. In DNA form, the CDR3 reads TGTGCCAGCAGCCAAGGGCGAACTAGCAATCAGCCCCAGCATTTT.

The CDR3 protein is CASSEVRLSAGFF. CDR3 coding DNA: TGTGCCAGCAGTGAAGTGAGACTATCAGCAGGGTTCTTC. The chain is built from TRBV6-1 and TRBJ2-1; D possibly corresponds to TRBD2 (5 bases). There are 13 residues in the CDR3. The germline gives CDR1 MNHNS, CDR2 SASEGT. V gave up 1 base and J gave up 15 bases, with 16 bases separating them.

The chain is built from TRBV5-6 and TRBJ2-7; 12 nucleotides align to TRBD1. Germline lookup yields CDR1 SGHDT and CDR2 YYEEEE. V lost 3 bases to trimming and J lost 9 bases; unmatched junction nucleotides: 7. CDR3 length: 14 residues. CDR3 loop: CASSWDRGPDGQYF. Here the CDR3 DNA reads TGTGCCAGCAGCTGGGACAGGGGGCCCGACGGGCAGTACTTC.

This chain uses TRBV27 with TRBJ1-5; D possibly corresponds to TRBD1 (5 bases). Between the trimmed V and J ends, which lost 3 bases and 4 bases, there was a span of 13 bases. This CDR3 region has 15 residues. Germline values: CDR1 MNHEY, CDR2 SMNVEV (reference sequence). CDR3 loop: CASSFLGTQNQPQHF. DNA of the CDR3: TGTGCCAGCAGTTTCCTCGGGACGCAGAATCAGCCCCAGCATTTT.

V gene TRBV9 combines with J gene TRBJ2-7; 8 bases align to TRBD1. Germline CDR1 reads SGDLS; CDR2 reads YYNGEE. J lost 2 bases, V lost 2 bases, and 6 bases had no gene match. This CDR3 has 15 amino acids. CDR3 residues: CASSVGTGLTYEQYF. The CDR3, as DNA: TGTGCCAGCAGCGTCGGGACAGGCTTAACCTACGAGCAGTACTTC.

A few counts support this clone. The V call is TRBV2, the J call TRBJ2-7; TRBD1 matches 11 bases. The CDR3 has 12 residues. CDR1 is SNHLY, CDR2 FYNNEI, per germline. V lost 6 bases, J lost 5 bases, and 0 bases stayed unmatched. The CDR3 coding sequence is TGTGCCAGCAGGGACAGGGGGCACGAGCAGTACTTC. Its translation: CASRDRGHEQYF.

This clone was detected only a few times. The same CDR3 can be traced to other DNA sequences in this sample. V gene TRBV15 combines with J gene TRBJ1-5; D is uncertain. In germline, CDR1 is LNHNV, CDR2 YYDKDF (reference sequence). Trimming pared 0 bases from V and 6 bases from J, leaving 3 bases between. The CDR3 has 12 residues. The CDR3 DNA follows: TGTGCCACCAGCAGAGACGGTCAGCCCCAGCATTTT. Translating gives CATSRDGQPQHF.

This chain joins TRBV4-1 and TRBJ2-1, with D hard to call. Germline-derived CDR1 and CDR2 are MGHRA and YSYEKL. The CDR3 spans 14 residues. Trimming left V 0 bases short and J 4 bases short, with 7 bases between. For the CDR3, the DNA is TGCGCCAGCAGCCAAGATGCCCGATACAATGAGCAGTTCTTC. Translated: CASSQDARYNEQFF.

V gene TRBV18 combines with J gene TRBJ2-1; 11 positions agree with TRBD1. V was clipped by 3 bases and J by 4 bases; unmatched bases: 5. Germline CDR1 KGHSH, CDR2 LQKENI. The CDR3 is 16 amino acids. The CDR3 is CASSPTGTGGYNEQFF. The CDR3 nucleotides read TGTGCCAGCTCACCTACCGGGACAGGGGGGTACAATGAGCAGTTCTTC.